The 15 T cell receptor beta chains below come from one sample, sequenced in a study of shared clonotypes between healthy human individuals. TCRdb's table, derived via immunoSEQ multiplex PCR, lists solely in-frame clones and lacks some. The data show some 500,000 clones, about 96% seen once. The specimen sequenced was naive CD4+ T cells sorted from blood. Subset specified: CD45RA+ positively selected. Every receptor here comes from a woman aged 25 to 39 in good health.

This sequence joins TRBV19 and TRBJ2-7, with D uncertain. The CDR3 covers 14 residues. The germline V gene has CDR1 LNHDA and CDR2 SQIVND (reference sequence). The V and J ends lost 6 bases and 2 bases respectively, with 14 bases between them. In nucleotides, the CDR3 is TGTGCCAGTAGCAGTGGAGACGGAACCTACGAGCAGTACTTC. As protein: CASSSGDGTYEQYF. Full variable domain (remainder filled in from reference TRBV19 and TRBJ2-7): DGGITQSPKYLFRKEGQNVTLSCEQNLNHDAMYWYRQDPGQGLRLIYYSQIVNDFQKGDIAEGYSVSREKKESFPLTVTSAQKNPTAFYLCASSSGDGTYEQYFGPGTRLTVT.

CDR3 bases: TGTGCCAGCAGTCCGGAAGGGACCCCACCCCACAATGAGCAGTTCTTC. It codes for CASSPEGTPPHNEQFF. The V call is TRBV28, the J call TRBJ2-1, with D possibly called TRBD1 or TRBD2 (5 bases each). This CDR3 is 16 amino acids long. CDR1 is MDHEN, CDR2 SYDVKM, per germline. V shed 5 bases and J shed 5 bases, with 19 bases lying between them.

This rearrangement joins TRBV29-1 to TRBJ2-1, with TRBD2 matching over 8 bases. There are 15 residues in the CDR3. CDR1 is SQVTM, CDR2 ANQGSEA, per germline. V dropped 6 bases and J dropped 3; count of bases not matched to a gene: 10. The CDR3 DNA reads as TGCAGCGTAGTAAAACTAGCGGATGTCTACAATGAGCAGTTCTTC. Translated: CSVVKLADVYNEQFF.

The chain links TRBV4-2 to TRBJ2-3; possibly TRBD1 for D (5 bases). The CDR3 has 13 residues. The germline gives CDR1 LGHNA, CDR2 YNFKEQ. With 4 bases removed from V and 1 base from J, the gap between germline ends came to 6 bases. This chain's CDR3 is CASSPGRTDTQYF. For the CDR3, the DNA is TGTGCCAGCAGCCCAGGGCGCACAGATACGCAGTATTTT.

V usage is TRBV29-1 and J usage is TRBJ1-2; possible D gene TRBD1, 6 bases. Germline loops: CDR1 SQVTM, CDR2 ANQGSEA. V lost 5 bases, J lost 0 bases, and 10 bases lay in between. This CDR3 has 13 residues. This CDR3 reads CSVLRGTNYGYTF. CDR3 in DNA: TGCAGCGTTCTCAGGGGAACTAACTATGGCTACACCTTC. The entire variable domain, with the rest obtained from reference TRBV29-1 and TRBJ1-2, is as follows: SAVISQKPSRDICQRGTSLTIQCQVDSQVTMMFWYRQQPGQSLTLIATANQGSEATYESGFVIDKFPISRPNLTFSTLTVSNMSPEDSSIYLCSVLRGTNYGYTFGSGTRLTVV.

V and J are TRBV7-9 and TRBJ2-1, with 8 bases fitting TRBD1. This CDR3 is built from 15 residues. CDR1 is SEHNR and CDR2 is FQNEAQ in the germline V gene (reference sequence). V trimming: 1 base; J trimming: 7 bases; junction bases outside the gene matches: 6. The CDR3 protein is CASSLDPDRGNEQFF. CDR3 bases: TGTGCCAGCAGCTTAGATCCAGACAGGGGAAATGAGCAGTTCTTC.

In its sample, this clone was seen once. V usage is TRBV5-8 and J usage is TRBJ1-4; D gene ambiguous. Germline loops: CDR1 SGHTS, CDR2 YDEGEE. The length of the CDR3 is 17 residues. V lost 0 bases and J 0 bases, leaving 12 bases between the germline ends. CDR3 in amino acids: CASSLGRGLATNEKLFF. As DNA, the CDR3 is TGTGCCAGCAGCTTGGGGAGAGGGCTTGCAACTAATGAAAAACTGTTTTTT.

The V call is TRBV7-9, the J call TRBJ1-2; no definite D call. The V and J ends lost 3 bases and 2 bases respectively, with 7 bases between them. The CDR3 loop spans 13 amino acids. The germline V gene encodes CDR1 SEHNR and CDR2 FQNEAQ (reference sequence). CDR3 sequence: CASSFSANYGYTF. Written as DNA, the CDR3 is TGTGCCAGCAGCTTTTCGGCCAACTATGGCTACACCTTC.

The rearrangement uses TRBV15 and TRBJ2-2, with 16 positions matching TRBD2. The ends lost 8 bases at V and 7 bases at J; junction bases unmatched: 7. Germline-derived CDR1 and CDR2 are LNHNV and YYDKDF (reference sequence). The CDR3 loop spans 16 amino acids. The CDR3 nucleotides are TGTGCCACCTCGGGACTAGCGGGAGGGCCGGACGGGGAGCTGTTTTTT. Its protein is CATSGLAGGPDGELFF.

Comments on this clone: The same CDR3 can be traced to other DNA sequences in this sample. The CDR3 DNA is TGTGCCAGCAGCCTATACACTGAAGCTTTCTTT. Protein product: CASSLYTEAFF. The chain is built from TRBV28 and TRBJ1-1; no clear D gene. The germline V and J ends were trimmed by 6 bases and 3 bases, with 5 bases remaining between them. Germline CDR1 MDHEN, CDR2 SYDVKM. This CDR3 contains 11 residues. Filled out from reference TRBV28 and TRBJ1-1, the complete variable domain reads DVKVTQSSRYLVKRTGEKVFLECVQDMDHENMFWYRQDPGLGLRLIYFSYDVKMKEKGDIPEGYSVSREKKERFSLILESASTNQTSMYLCASSLYTEAFFGQGTRLTVV.

The chain links TRBV18 to TRBJ2-2; D is ambiguous. The V gene's germline CDR1 is KGHSH and CDR2 LQKENI. The length of the CDR3 is 13 residues. V lost 1 base and J lost 1, with 1 base in between. The CDR3 region has the DNA TGTGCCAGCTCACCACAGAACACCGGGGAGCTGTTTTTT. Encoded protein: CASSPQNTGELFF.

This clone was counted once. This chain joins TRBV6-1 and TRBJ2-5; TRBD2 matches 14 bases. This CDR3 has 16 amino acids. Germline-derived CDR1 and CDR2 are MNHNS and SASEGT. The junction had 5 bases not matched to a gene; V was cut back by 3 bases and J by 5 bases. The CDR3 region has the DNA TGTGCCAGCAGTGAGGGACTAGCGGGAGTCGGGGAGACCCAGTACTTC. As protein: CASSEGLAGVGETQYF.

The J gene is TRBJ2-7, the V gene TRBV28; 11 nucleotides match TRBD2. CDR1 is MDHEN, CDR2 SYDVKM, per germline. The CDR3 contains 15 residues. V was pared by 4 bases and J by 5 bases, with 7 bases of the junction left unmatched. CDR3 residues: CASSYSGRAWNEQYF. CDR3 nucleotides: TGTGCCAGCAGTTATAGCGGGAGGGCCTGGAACGAGCAGTACTTC.

The chain employs TRBV2 and TRBJ2-5; 8 bases are a match to TRBD2. This CDR3 contains 14 residues. With 7 bases clipped from V and 3 bases from J, the junction kept 7 bases outside the gene matches. Per the germline V gene, CDR1 is SNHLY and CDR2 is FYNNEI. The CDR3, as DNA: TGTGCCAGCACGACGGTGACTAGCGAAGAGACCCAGTACTTC. Amino acids: CASTTVTSEETQYF.

This clone was observed once. This rearrangement joins TRBV6-4 to TRBJ1-1; 8 nucleotides match TRBD1. The CDR3 contains 14 residues. Per the germline V gene, CDR1 is MRHNA and CDR2 is SNTAGT. The J segment lost 1 base and the V segment lost 5 bases, leaving 3 bases of the junction unmatched. For the CDR3, the DNA is TGTGCCAGCAGTCCCGGGACAGGGAACACTGAAGCTTTCTTT. Protein: CASSPGTGNTEAFF.